One sample yielded the 7 T cell receptor beta chains listed below, sequenced in a study of blood T cell repertoires in COVID-19 (TCRdb year 2020). Libraries came from the immunoSEQ multiplex PCR assay. TCRdb re-hosts the immuneACCESS table, in-frame sequences only. Its copies lack some clones; in the studies checked, an unresolved V gene accounts for under half of them, and the cause for the rest is not known. For this sample the table gives tens of thousands of clones, of which just over 90% were detected only once. The ten largest make up 2% to 2.5% of the sample. Sequencing input: peripheral blood. The receptors stem from a man between 50 and 59 years old with active COVID-19.

The J gene is TRBJ1-5, the V gene TRBV9; D gene uncertain. This CDR3 comprises 15 residues. The germline gives CDR1 SGDLS, CDR2 YYNGEE. V lost 0 bases and J lost 6, with 13 bases in between. CDR3 protein: CASSVEPQVVQPQHF. CDR3 sequence (DNA): TGTGCCAGCAGCGTAGAACCTCAGGTGGTTCAGCCCCAGCATTTT.

The chain uses TRBV30 and TRBJ2-1; the D gene is possibly TRBD2 (7 bases). V lost 3 bases to trimming and J lost 9 bases, with 18 bases between them. Germline CDR1 reads GTSNPN; CDR2 reads SVGIG (reference sequence). This CDR3 comprises 14 residues. The CDR3 sequence: CAWSDGGGEAEQFF. The DNA of the CDR3 is TGTGCCTGGAGCGATGGAGGGGGGGAGGCTGAGCAGTTCTTC.

This clone was counted once. The chain recombines TRBV4-1 with TRBJ2-7; 9 bases align to TRBD1. The V and J ends lost 2 bases and 5 bases, in that order; junction bases with no gene match: 1. Germline loops: CDR1 MGHRA, CDR2 YSYEKL. The length of the CDR3 is 13 residues. CDR3: CASSQRTGDEQYF. The CDR3 coding sequence is TGCGCCAGCAGCCAACGGACAGGGGACGAGCAGTACTTC.

The chain combines TRBV12-3 or TRBV12-4 with TRBJ1-1; the match to TRBD1 covers 9 bases. V gave up 6 bases and J gave up 8 bases; unmatched junction bases: 7. There are 13 residues in the CDR3. The CDR3 DNA follows: TGTGCCAGCAGCGGACAGGGGATCCGGGAAGCTTTCTTT. Its protein is CASSGQGIREAFF.

V and J are TRBV21-1 and TRBJ2-2; TRBD2 is the table's D call and was not checked against the DNA. TRBV21-1 constitutes a pseudogene. The CDR3 is 16 residues long. The DNA for the CDR3 is TGTGCCAGCAGCGGCGGCGTCGGCGGGAGAGTCGGGGAGCTGTTTTTT. The encoded protein is CASSGGVGGRVGELFF.

This chain links TRBV6-6 with TRBJ2-1, with 10 bases aligning to TRBD1. Germline CDR1 and CDR2: MNHNY and SVGAGI (reference sequence). Unmatched junction bases numbered 1, after V lost 2 bases and J lost 3 bases. CDR3 length: 15 residues. The chain's CDR3 is CASSYRTGGYNEQFF. In nucleotides, the CDR3 is TGTGCCAGCAGTTACAGGACAGGGGGCTACAATGAGCAGTTCTTC.

V usage is TRBV2 and J usage is TRBJ2-3; 7 bases map to TRBD1. The V segment lost 6 bases and the J segment 2 bases; nucleotides outside the gene matches: 5. The germline gives CDR1 SNHLY, CDR2 FYNNEI. The CDR3 is made up of 14 amino acids. The CDR3 coding sequence is TGTGCCAGCAGCCTGGACAGGTCCACAGATACGCAGTATTTT. Protein: CASSLDRSTDTQYF.